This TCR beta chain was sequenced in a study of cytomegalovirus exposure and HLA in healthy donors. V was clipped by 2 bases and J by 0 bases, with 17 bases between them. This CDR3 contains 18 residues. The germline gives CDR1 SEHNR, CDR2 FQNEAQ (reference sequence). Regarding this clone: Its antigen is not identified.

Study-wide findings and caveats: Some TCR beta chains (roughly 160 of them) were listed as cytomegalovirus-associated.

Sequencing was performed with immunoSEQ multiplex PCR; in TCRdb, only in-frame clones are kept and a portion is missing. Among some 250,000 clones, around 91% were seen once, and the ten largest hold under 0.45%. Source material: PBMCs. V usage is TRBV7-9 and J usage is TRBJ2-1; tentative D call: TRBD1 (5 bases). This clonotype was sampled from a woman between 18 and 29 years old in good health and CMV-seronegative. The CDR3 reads CASSLRPGSISSYNEQFF. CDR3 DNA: TGTGCCAGCAGCTTACGCCCAGGGTCCATTAGCTCCTACAATGAGCAGTTCTTC. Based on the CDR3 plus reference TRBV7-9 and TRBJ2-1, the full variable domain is DTGVSQNPRHKITKRGQNVTFRCDPISEHNRLYWYRQTLGQGPEFLTYFQNEAQLEKSRLLSDRFSAERPKGSFSTLEIQRTEQGDSAMYLCASSLRPGSISSYNEQFFGPGTRLTVL.